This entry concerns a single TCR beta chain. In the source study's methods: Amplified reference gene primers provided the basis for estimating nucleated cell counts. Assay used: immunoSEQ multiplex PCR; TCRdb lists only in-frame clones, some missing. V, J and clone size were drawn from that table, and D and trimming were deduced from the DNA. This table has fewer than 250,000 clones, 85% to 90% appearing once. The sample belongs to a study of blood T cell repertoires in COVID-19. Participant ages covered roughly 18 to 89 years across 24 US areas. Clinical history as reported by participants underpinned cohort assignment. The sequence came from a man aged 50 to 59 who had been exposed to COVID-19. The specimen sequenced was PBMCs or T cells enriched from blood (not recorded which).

The CDR3 reads CASSSLALSENYGYTF. As DNA, the CDR3 is TGTGCCAGCAGTTCCTTGGCTTTGAGCGAAAACTATGGCTACACCTTC. The chain couples TRBV13 to TRBJ1-2; D is unresolved. Germline V gene data show CDR1 as PRHDT and CDR2 as FYEKMQ (reference sequence). The CDR3 spans 16 residues. Trimming took off 6 bases at V and 2 bases at J, with 19 bases between the two ends.